These 23 T cell receptor beta chains were all obtained from the same sample, sequenced in a study of CD8 T cells in Susac syndrome. Reverse transcription of 0.5 to 1 ug RNA was performed with random hexamers. In TCRdb, the immunoSEQ multiplex PCR reads were re-called with MiXCR into one record per CDR3 protein. The table has about 120,000 distinct CDR3 sequences, roughly 92% seen once. Sequencing was carried out using CD4+ T cells from PBMCs. These receptors originate from a human donor in good health.

This chain links TRBV5-1 with TRBJ2-5, with TRBD1 as a possible D gene (6 bases). The CDR3 totals 14 residues. V was cut by 0 bases and J by 3 bases, with 9 bases left in between. Germline lookup yields CDR1 SGHRS and CDR2 YFSETQ. The CDR3 DNA reads TGCGCCAGCAGCTTGGACAGGGCCGAAGAGACCCAGTACTTC. This encodes CASSLDRAEETQYF.

The gene calls are TRBV6-5 and TRBJ2-7, with 14 bases matching TRBD2. Germline V gene data show CDR1 as MNHEY and CDR2 as SVGAGI. The CDR3 loop spans 14 amino acids. J gave up 8 bases and V 4 bases, and 4 bases lay outside the gene matches. CDR3 bases: TGTGCCAGCAGTTCCGGGACTAGCGGGAGTAAGCAGTACTTC. This gives the protein CASSSGTSGSKQYF.

The genes are TRBV5-1 and TRBJ2-5, with 7 positions matching TRBD1. The CDR3 contains 14 residues. Germline V gene data show CDR1 as SGHRS and CDR2 as YFSETQ. V lost 4 bases and J lost 4; bases outside the gene matches: 7. CDR3 residues: CASSLQGDIETQYF. CDR3 sequence (DNA): TGCGCCAGCAGCCTCCAGGGGGATATAGAGACCCAGTACTTC.

This chain links TRBV5-1 with TRBJ2-5; either TRBD1 or TRBD2 may fit D (6 bases each). Germline-derived CDR1 and CDR2 are SGHRS and YFSETQ. There are 16 residues in the CDR3. V was pared by 4 bases and J by 4 bases, with 20 bases between. The CDR3 reads CASSGASGAMGETQYF. In DNA, the CDR3 is TGCGCCAGCAGCGGGGCCTCGGGGGCCATGGGAGAGACCCAGTACTTC.

In DNA form, the CDR3 reads TGCAGTGCCTCACAGGGGGCTTTCTATGGCTACACCTTC. Amino acids: CSASQGAFYGYTF. The chain joins TRBV20-1 to TRBJ1-2; 9 bases line up with TRBD1. The CDR3 has 13 amino acids. V was clipped by 6 bases and J by 4 bases; unmatched bases: 6. Germline CDR1 is DFQATT and CDR2 is SNEGSKA (reference sequence).

The chain couples TRBV6-2 or TRBV6-3 to TRBJ2-5, with a tentative D call TRBD1 (5 bases). This CDR3 has 14 residues. Germline CDR1 MNHEY, CDR2 SVGEGT. V was clipped by 6 bases and J by 2 bases, with 13 bases between them. CDR3 coding DNA: TGTGCCAGCAGGCCAGACAGCGTTCAAGAGACCCAGTACTTC. This gives the protein CASRPDSVQETQYF.

The chain is built from TRBV6-5 and TRBJ1-2; perhaps TRBD1 as D (5 bases). The CDR3 consists of 11 residues. The germline V gene has CDR1 MNHEY and CDR2 SVGAGI. V lost 2 bases and J lost 8, with 6 bases in between. The DNA for the CDR3 is TGTGCCAGCAGTTACGGGGCCGGCTACACCTTC. Its translation: CASSYGAGYTF.

This chain links TRBV30 with TRBJ2-7; 7 nucleotides match TRBD1. CDR1 and CDR2 from the germline V gene are GTSNPN and SVGIG (reference sequence). The CDR3 consists of 13 residues. V lost 3 bases to trimming and J lost 3 bases; unmatched junction nucleotides: 5. CDR3 in amino acids: CAWRRQGVYEQYF. The CDR3 nucleotides are TGTGCCTGGAGAAGACAGGGAGTCTACGAGCAGTACTTC. Drawing the rest from reference TRBV30 and TRBJ2-7, the complete variable domain is SQTIHQWPATLVQPVGSPLSLECTVEGTSNPNLYWYRQAAGRGLQLLFYSVGIGQISSEVPQNLSASRPQDRQFILSSKKLLLSDSGFYLCAWRRQGVYEQYFGPGTRLTVT.

This chain uses TRBV28 with TRBJ2-1, with TRBD2 matching 8 bases. CDR3 length: 16 amino acids. CDR1 and CDR2 (germline): MDHEN, SYDVKM. V was clipped by 4 bases and J by 4 bases; unmatched bases: 9. The CDR3 is CASSSGGAGEYNEQFF. CDR3 in DNA: TGTGCCAGCAGTTCGGGGGGAGCGGGAGAATACAATGAGCAGTTCTTC. The full variable domain, in which reference TRBV28 and TRBJ2-1 provide the parts outside the CDR3, is DVKVTQSSRYLVKRTGEKVFLECVQDMDHENMFWYRQDPGLGLRLIYFSYDVKMKEKGDIPEGYSVSREKKERFSLILESASTNQTSMYLCASSSGGAGEYNEQFFGPGTRLTVL.

The rearrangement uses TRBV6-5 and TRBJ2-1, with 9 nucleotides matching TRBD1. The germline gives CDR1 MNHEY, CDR2 SVGAGI. The length of the CDR3 is 15 residues. The V and J ends lost 3 bases and 5 bases, in that order; junction bases with no gene match: 5. This CDR3 reads CASSYGTGINNEQFF. CDR3 sequence (DNA): TGTGCCAGCAGTTATGGGACAGGGATCAACAATGAGCAGTTCTTC.

The chain is built from TRBV2 and TRBJ2-5, with D unclear. The CDR3 is made up of 12 amino acids. CDR1 is SNHLY and CDR2 is FYNNEI in the germline V gene. Trimming removed 3 bases at V and 2 bases at J, with 4 bases between. The CDR3 reads CASSEAQETQYF. The CDR3 DNA sequence: TGTGCCAGCAGTGAGGCTCAAGAGACCCAGTACTTC.

The V call is TRBV11-2, the J call TRBJ2-2; a possible D gene is TRBD2 (5 bases). The germline gives CDR1 SGHAT, CDR2 FQNNGV. This CDR3 region has 16 residues. With 6 bases removed from V and 1 base from J, the gap between germline ends came to 15 bases. The CDR3 here is CASRSPRLMNTGELFF. The CDR3, as DNA: TGTGCCAGCAGGAGTCCCAGACTAATGAACACCGGGGAGCTGTTTTTT.

V gene TRBV6-5 combines with J gene TRBJ1-5, with a possible D match to TRBD1 (5 bases). V shed 10 bases and J shed 4 bases, with 11 bases lying between them. CDR3 length: 12 amino acids. The germline V gene has CDR1 MNHEY and CDR2 SVGAGI. The CDR3 loop reads CATWDGNQPQHF. Here the CDR3 DNA reads TGTGCCACCTGGGACGGGAATCAGCCCCAGCATTTT.

The rearrangement links TRBV5-1 to TRBJ1-3; D gene ambiguous. V was cut by 7 bases and J by 0 bases, with 17 bases left in between. The CDR3 extends over 16 amino acids. In germline, CDR1 is SGHRS, CDR2 YFSETQ. In nucleotides, the CDR3 is TGCGCCAGCTGGGAAGGGCAACCGACCTCTGGAAACACCATATATTTT. Protein: CASWEGQPTSGNTIYF.

This clonotype showed up just a few times. This chain links TRBV13 with TRBJ2-5; D is uncertain. Trimming pared 1 base from V and 0 bases from J, leaving 0 bases between. CDR1 is PRHDT, CDR2 FYEKMQ, per germline (reference sequence). There are 12 residues in the CDR3. CDR3 in amino acids: CASSLDQETQYF. In nucleotides, the CDR3 is TGTGCCAGCAGCTTAGACCAAGAGACCCAGTACTTC.

This chain uses TRBV19 with TRBJ1-2, with TRBD1 identical over 8 bases. Trimming cost V 5 bases and J 5 bases; bases outside gene matches: 13. Germline V gene lookup returns CDR1 LNHDA and CDR2 SQIVND (reference sequence). The CDR3 loop spans 16 amino acids. The CDR3 DNA sequence: TGTGCCAGTAGTCCACCCCTCCGGACAGGGTCTTATGGCTACACCTTC. This codes for CASSPPLRTGSYGYTF.

V and J are TRBV19 and TRBJ1-5; no reliable D call. This CDR3 comprises 15 residues. The germline V and J ends were trimmed by 5 bases and 3 bases, with 14 bases remaining between them. In germline, CDR1 is LNHDA, CDR2 SQIVND (reference sequence). The CDR3 protein is CASSAHLDNNQPQHF. In DNA, the CDR3 is TGTGCCAGTAGTGCACACTTAGACAACAATCAGCCCCAGCATTTT. Based on the CDR3 plus reference TRBV19 and TRBJ1-5, the full variable domain is DGGITQSPKYLFRKEGQNVTLSCEQNLNHDAMYWYRQDPGQGLRLIYYSQIVNDFQKGDIAEGYSVSREKKESFPLTVTSAQKNPTAFYLCASSAHLDNNQPQHFGDGTRLSIL.

The CDR3: CSVSGASTDTQYF. CDR3 nucleotides: TGCAGCGTATCGGGAGCCAGCACAGATACGCAGTATTTT. The chain links TRBV29-1 to TRBJ2-3; maybe TRBD2 (6 bases). Germline CDR1 SQVTM, CDR2 ANQGSEA. The CDR3 consists of 13 residues. The ends were cut back, 6 bases at V and 0 bases at J, with 10 bases in the middle.

The V call is TRBV20-1, the J call TRBJ2-7, with D uncertain. Between the trimmed V and J ends, which lost 3 bases and 1 base, there was a span of 7 bases. Germline-derived CDR1 and CDR2 are DFQATT and SNEGSKA (reference sequence). This CDR3 contains 12 residues. CDR3 nucleotides: TGCAGTGCTAGTCTAGATTCCTACGAGCAGTACTTC. Translation gives CSASLDSYEQYF.

V gene TRBV4-3 combines with J gene TRBJ1-2; TRBD1 might be the D (5 bases). The germline V gene has CDR1 LGHNA and CDR2 YSLEER. Between the trimmed V and J ends, which lost 6 bases and 5 bases, there was a span of 22 bases. The CDR3 spans 16 residues. CDR3 sequence: CASRPRLSGRMYGYTF. The CDR3, as DNA: TGCGCCAGCAGGCCAAGACTCTCGGGACGGATGTATGGCTACACCTTC.

This clonotype showed up just once. V gene TRBV20-1 combines with J gene TRBJ1-5; 8 bases are shared with TRBD1. Germline CDR1 DFQATT, CDR2 SNEGSKA (reference sequence). V dropped 6 bases and J dropped 1; count of bases not matched to a gene: 20. The CDR3 is 19 amino acids. The chain's CDR3 is CSALGRTGRRHISNQPQHF. CDR3 nucleotide sequence: TGCAGTGCACTCGGCCGGACAGGGAGACGGCATATAAGCAATCAGCCCCAGCATTTT.

J is TRBJ1-6 and V is TRBV6-5; no firm D call. The CDR3 runs to 13 residues. Germline lookup yields CDR1 MNHEY and CDR2 SVGAGI. V was shortened by 0 bases and J by 7 bases, with 4 bases between the two germline ends. The CDR3 sequence is CASSYSRNSPLHF. The CDR3 nucleotides read TGTGCCAGCAGTTACTCCAGGAATTCACCCCTCCACTTT.

The chain employs TRBV29-1 and TRBJ1-5; 7 bases line up with TRBD1. The length of the CDR3 is 12 residues. The V gene's germline CDR1 is SQVTM and CDR2 ANQGSEA. Germline trimming cut 1 base from V and 9 bases from J; bases unmatched to any gene: 3. The CDR3 DNA reads TGCAGCGTTGAAGTACCAGGGGGGCCCCAGCATTTT. Translated, it gives CSVEVPGGPQHF. Together with reference TRBV29-1 and TRBJ1-5, the CDR3 gives the full variable domain: SAVISQKPSRDICQRGTSLTIQCQVDSQVTMMFWYRQQPGQSLTLIATANQGSEATYESGFVIDKFPISRPNLTFSTLTVSNMSPEDSSIYLCSVEVPGGPQHFGDGTRLSIL.